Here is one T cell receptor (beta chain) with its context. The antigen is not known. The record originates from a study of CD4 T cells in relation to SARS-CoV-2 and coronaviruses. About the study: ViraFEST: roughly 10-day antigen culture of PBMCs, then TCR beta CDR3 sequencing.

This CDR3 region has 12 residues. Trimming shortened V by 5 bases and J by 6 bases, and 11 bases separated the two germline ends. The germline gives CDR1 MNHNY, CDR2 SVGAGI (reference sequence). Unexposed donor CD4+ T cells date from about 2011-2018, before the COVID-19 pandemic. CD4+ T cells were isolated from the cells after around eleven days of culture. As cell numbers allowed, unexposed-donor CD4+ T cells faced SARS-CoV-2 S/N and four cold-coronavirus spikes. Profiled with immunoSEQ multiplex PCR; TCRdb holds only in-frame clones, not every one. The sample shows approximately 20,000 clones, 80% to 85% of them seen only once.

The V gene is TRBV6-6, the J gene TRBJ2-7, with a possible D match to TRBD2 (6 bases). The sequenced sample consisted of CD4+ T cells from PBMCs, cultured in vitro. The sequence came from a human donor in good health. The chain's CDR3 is CASSAGTVEQYF. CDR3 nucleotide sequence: TGTGCCAGCAGTGCGGGGACTGTCGAGCAGTACTTC.